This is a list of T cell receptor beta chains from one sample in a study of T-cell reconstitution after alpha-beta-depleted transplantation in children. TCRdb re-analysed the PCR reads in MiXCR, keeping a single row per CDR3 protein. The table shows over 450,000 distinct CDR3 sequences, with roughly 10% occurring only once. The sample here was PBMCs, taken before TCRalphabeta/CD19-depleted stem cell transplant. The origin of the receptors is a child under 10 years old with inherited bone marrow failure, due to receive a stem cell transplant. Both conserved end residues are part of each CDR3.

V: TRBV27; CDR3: CASSARESEAFF
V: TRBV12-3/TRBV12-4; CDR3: CASSSHGADTQYF
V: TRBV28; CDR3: CASTVAGDEQFF
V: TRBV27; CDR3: CASSPRPARRTADTQYF
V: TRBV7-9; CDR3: CASSLRGARYNEQFF
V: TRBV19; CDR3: CASSYRSRTDTQYF
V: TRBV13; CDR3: CAMGLGLLSRELFF
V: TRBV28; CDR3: CASKVAGWAPEQYF
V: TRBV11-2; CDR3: CASSLDRRGGYEQYF
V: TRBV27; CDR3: CASSLSIWTGYTF
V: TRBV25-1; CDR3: CASSEITGEKLFF
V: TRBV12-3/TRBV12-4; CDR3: CASSTPGLRGELFF
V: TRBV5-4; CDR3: CASSFGLRGPEKLFF
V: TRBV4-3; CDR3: CASSQETLTGGSLNNEKLFF
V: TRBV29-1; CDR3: CSVGSGGHYGYTF
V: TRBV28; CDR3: CASRRAGDTDTQYF
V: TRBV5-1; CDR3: CASSLAWSSYEQYF
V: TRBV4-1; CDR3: CASSQSIPGPNQPQHF
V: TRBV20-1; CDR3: CSARSGRPEQYF
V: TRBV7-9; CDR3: CASSPPDGLAVYEQYF
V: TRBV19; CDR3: CASSIGNKLRTEAFF
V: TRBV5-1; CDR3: CASSFGGVRYNEQFF
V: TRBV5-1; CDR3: CASSLGQGATGELFF
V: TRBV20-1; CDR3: CSADETATPNTEAFF
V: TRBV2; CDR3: CASQRQVLSYEQYF
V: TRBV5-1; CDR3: CASSLAPAGGPGELFF
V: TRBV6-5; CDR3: CASSYIGSPETQYF
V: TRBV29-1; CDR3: CSGDGRGQETQYF
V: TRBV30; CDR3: CAWTPEAGANVLTF
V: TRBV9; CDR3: CASSRDRTYNEQFF
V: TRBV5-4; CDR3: CASSLHGTGVGYTF
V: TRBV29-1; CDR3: CSVEVGGTYNEQFF
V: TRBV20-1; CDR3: CSARGFDGELFF
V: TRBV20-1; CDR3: CSASPLSGVAYEQYF
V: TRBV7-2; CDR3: CASSLMARVGNTIYF
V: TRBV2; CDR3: CASSARTGKDTQYF
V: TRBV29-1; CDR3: CSAEDPLIGYNEQFF
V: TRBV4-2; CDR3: CASGAGGGYEQYF